Included here is one TCR beta chain sequence, with context. The antigen remains unidentified. The sample belongs to a study of blood T cells in healthy people across ages. A second PCR of about 6 to 11 cycles used a sample-barcoded 5' primer and a J-beta primer mix. Each cDNA molecule was tagged by a template-switch adaptor that had 12 random nucleotides. One entry per CDR3 protein results from TCRdb running MiXCR on the 5' RACE reads. The table includes under 700,000 distinct CDR3 sequences, more than 20% detected once. Study-wide points: With naive T cell percentage, TCR beta diversity showed a strong correlation.

The CDR3 has 12 residues. CDR1 and CDR2 (germline): GTSNPN, SVGIG (reference sequence). Deletions cut 2 bases from V and 7 bases from J, with 12 bases between. These data are also associated with another study on T cells of mothers and their children. That work states: Nine systemically healthy Caucasian donors: three mothers, six children.

The chain combines TRBV30 with TRBJ2-7; maybe TRBD2 (5 bases). Material for sequencing was blood. This clonotype originated in a boy aged 10-17 years in good health. The CDR3 sequence is CAWSYAADEQYF. As DNA, the CDR3 is TGTGCCTGGAGTTACGCAGCGGATGAGCAGTACTTC.